The 8 T cell receptor beta chains below come from one sample, sequenced in a study of PD-L1 blockade in urothelial cancer. TCRdb's copy holds only in-frame clones and misses some; the assay was immunoSEQ multiplex PCR. The data show about 91,000 clones, approximately 87% seen once. Sample time point: peripheral blood 6 weeks after treatment start. The specimen was PBMCs, collected around atezolizumab (anti-PD-L1) treatment. These receptors all come from a man aged 65 to 79 with urothelial cancer.

This chain connects TRBV5-3 to TRBJ1-2; D ambiguous. TRBV5-3 is an open reading frame, and its role is uncertain. The CDR3 length is 16 residues. V was pared by 4 bases and J by 0 bases, with 16 bases between. CDR3 bases: TGTGCCAGAAGCCCTGCTTACGGGTTTACTAACTATGGCTACACCTTC. Its translation is CARSPAYGFTNYGYTF.

This chain joins TRBV6-1 and TRBJ2-3; 8 nucleotides align to TRBD2. The CDR3 extends over 14 amino acids. V lost 3 bases, J lost 4 bases, and 3 bases stayed unmatched. The germline V gene encodes CDR1 MNHNS and CDR2 SASEGT. The DNA for the CDR3 is TGTGCCAGCAGTGACGGGGGGGCCGCAGATACGCAGTATTTT. It translates to CASSDGGAADTQYF.

Comment on this clone: A junction boundary mismatches the germline segment, possibly from a read error. The chain links TRBV7-7 to TRBJ2-2; 8 nucleotides agree with TRBD2. Germline values: CDR1 SSHAT, CDR2 FNYEAQ (reference sequence). This CDR3 has 15 residues. The CDR3 DNA reads as TGTGCTAGCAGCTTAGCCCTAGCGGGTACCGGGGAGCTGTTTTTT. Translation gives CASSLALAGTGELFF.

The V gene is TRBV19, the J gene TRBJ1-5, with TRBD1 as a possible D gene (5 bases). Trimming pared 3 bases from V and 0 bases from J, leaving 9 bases between. CDR3 length: 15 amino acids. Germline V gene lookup returns CDR1 LNHDA and CDR2 SQIVND (reference sequence). This CDR3 reads CASSIPGNSNQPQHF. In DNA, the CDR3 is TGTGCCAGTAGTATCCCAGGGAATAGCAATCAGCCCCAGCATTTT.

J is TRBJ1-1 and V is TRBV5-1, with 7 bases aligning to TRBD1. From germline, CDR1 is SGHRS and CDR2 YFSETQ. V dropped 4 bases and J dropped 6; count of bases not matched to a gene: 12. The CDR3 totals 15 residues. Written as DNA, the CDR3 is TGCGCCAGCAGCCCTGGATCGGGGACAGCTTCTGAAGCTTTCTTT. This encodes CASSPGSGTASEAFF.

This clone is a singleton in its sample. This chain links TRBV28 with TRBJ2-7; D possibly corresponds to TRBD2 (5 bases). Between the trimmed V and J ends, which lost 6 bases and 3 bases, there was a span of 12 bases. This CDR3 has 13 residues. Germline values: CDR1 MDHEN, CDR2 SYDVKM. CDR3 region: CASRASRHYEQYF. The CDR3 nucleotides read TGTGCCAGCAGAGCTAGCAGACACTACGAGCAGTACTTC.

This chain joins TRBV21-1 and TRBJ2-3; TRBD2, the table's D call, lacks a check against the DNA. TRBV21-1 is listed as a pseudogene. CDR3 length equals 17 residues. CDR3 sequence reads: CASSKAGLAGPSDTQYF. Written as DNA, the CDR3 is TGTGCCAGCAGCAAAGCGGGTCTAGCGGGCCCCTCAGATACGCAGTATTTT.

This clone was found once. The V call is TRBV14, the J call TRBJ2-2, with 9 bases aligning to TRBD2. With V trimmed by 5 bases and J by 5 bases, 3 bases remained unmatched. The CDR3 contains 14 residues. Germline assignment: CDR1 SGHDN and CDR2 FVKESK. As DNA, the CDR3 is TGTGCCAGCAGCAATAGCGGGGGAACCGGGGAGCTGTTTTTT. It yields the protein CASSNSGGTGELFF.